One sample yielded the 2 T cell receptor beta chains listed below, sequenced in a study of glioma-infiltrating T cells. Using RNA template, CDR3s of TCR alpha and beta were amplified with iRepertoire arm-PCR. TCRdb reprocessed the multiplex PCR reads with MiXCR, giving one entry per CDR3 protein. The sample lists under 130,000 distinct CDR3 sequences; around 28% were seen once. What was sequenced was glioma tissue, nonneoplastic brain tissue, or PBMCs (not recorded which). Receptor source: a human donor with low-grade glioma or glioblastoma, undergoing nonglioma brain surgery, or in good health (not recorded which).

This clonotype was recorded many times. The chain uses TRBV11-3 and TRBJ1-1; D is ambiguous. With 4 bases removed from V and 0 bases from J, the gap between germline ends came to 9 bases. The CDR3 spans 14 residues. CDR1 SGHNT and CDR2 YENEEA come from the germline V gene. The chain's CDR3 is CASSSNNMNTEAFF. The CDR3, as DNA: TGTGCCAGCAGCTCCAACAATATGAACACTGAAGCTTTCTTT.

This clonotype was seen ten or more times. V usage is TRBV3-1 and J usage is TRBJ1-3; 7 nucleotides agree with TRBD1. The V gene's germline CDR1 is LGHDT and CDR2 YNNKEL (reference sequence). J lost 0 bases, V lost 4 bases, and 3 bases had no gene match. The CDR3 is 15 residues long. The CDR3 nucleotides read TGTGCCAGCAGCCGAACAGGGGCCTCTGGAAACACCATATATTTT. This translates into CASSRTGASGNTIYF.